This T cell receptor beta chain was sequenced for a study of shared clonotypes between healthy human individuals. Trimming removed 5 bases at V and 0 bases at J, with 9 bases between. Germline V gives CDR1 SGHDT, CDR2 YYEEEE. The CDR3 is 13 residues long. It was CD45RO-negative cells, positively selected for CCR7, that made up naive CD8 cells, with terminally differentiated effector memory CD45RA+ cells excluded. Sorted-subset replicate PCRs used around 200 ng of genomic DNA. This amount corresponded to 33,000 or so T cell genomes. As handled by the study authors: Owing to the provision of junction-only sequences devoid of quality scores by immunoSEQ, filtering differed. The method was immunoSEQ multiplex PCR; TCRdb's version includes in-frame clones alone and lacks a portion of them. For V, J and clone size, that table is used; D and trimming come from the DNA. The table lists 550,000 to 650,000 clones, approximately 96% of them singletons.

The source is a woman younger than 45 in good health. Material for sequencing was naive CD8+ T cells sorted from blood. The rearrangement links TRBV5-6 to TRBJ2-7; TRBD2 is a possible D gene (6 bases). CDR3 coding DNA: TGTGCCAGCAGACGGGAGAGCTCCTACGAGCAGTACTTC. As protein: CASRRESSYEQYF.